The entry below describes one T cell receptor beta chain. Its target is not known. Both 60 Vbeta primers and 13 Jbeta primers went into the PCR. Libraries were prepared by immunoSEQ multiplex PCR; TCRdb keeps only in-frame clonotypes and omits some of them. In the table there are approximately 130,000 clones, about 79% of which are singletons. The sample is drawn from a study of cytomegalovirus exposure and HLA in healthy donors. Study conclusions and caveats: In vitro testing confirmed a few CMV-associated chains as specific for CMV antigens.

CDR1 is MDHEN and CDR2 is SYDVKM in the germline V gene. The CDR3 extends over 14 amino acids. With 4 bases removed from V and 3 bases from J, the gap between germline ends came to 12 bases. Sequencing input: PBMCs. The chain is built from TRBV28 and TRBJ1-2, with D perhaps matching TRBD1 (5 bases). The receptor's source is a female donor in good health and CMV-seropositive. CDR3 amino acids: CASSSEGLYYGYTF. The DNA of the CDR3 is TGTGCCAGCAGTTCGGAGGGACTTTACTATGGCTACACCTTC.